The next 26 T cell receptor beta chains were all read from a single sample in a study of T cell responses to AZD1222 COVID-19 vaccine. The protocol was immunoSEQ multiplex PCR, while the TCRdb copy is restricted to in-frame clones and leaves out a portion. Found here are over 150,000 clones, just under 90% of them singletons; the top ten hold around 6.4%. The starting material was peripheral blood, obtained on day 0 of AZD1222 vaccination. The source is an adult in good health.

The gene calls are TRBV2 and TRBJ1-1, with 8 nucleotides matching TRBD1. Trimming took 5 bases from V and 11 from J; bases not matched to a gene: 7. This CDR3 has 12 residues. Per germline, CDR1 SNHLY and CDR2 FYNNEI. The CDR3 reads CASSTGQEAAFF. The CDR3 DNA reads as TGTGCCAGCAGTACGGGACAGGAGGCGGCTTTCTTT.

The gene calls are TRBV5-1 and TRBJ1-2, with no clear D. Per germline, CDR1 SGHRS and CDR2 YFSETQ. The CDR3 has 14 residues. Between the trimmed V and J ends, which lost 4 bases and 4 bases, there was a span of 14 bases. The CDR3 DNA reads as TGCGCCAGCAGCGGATCGGGAGACTCCTATGGCTACACCTTC. Protein sequence: CASSGSGDSYGYTF.

This sequence joins TRBV7-9 and TRBJ2-3; the D call may be TRBD1 or TRBD2 (5 bases each). The CDR3 sequence is 14 residues long. Per germline, CDR1 SEHNR and CDR2 FQNEAQ (reference sequence). V lost 2 bases to trimming and J lost 4 bases, with 10 bases between them. In DNA form, the CDR3 reads TGTGCCAGCAGCTTACGGAGAGGGGCAGATACGCAGTATTTT. Residues: CASSLRRGADTQYF.

The rearrangement joins TRBV5-4 to TRBJ2-3, with TRBD2 matching 11 bases. Germline trimming cut 10 bases from V and 2 bases from J; bases unmatched to any gene: 9. There are 15 residues in the CDR3. Germline assignment: CDR1 SGHNT and CDR2 YYREEE (reference sequence). CDR3 sequence reads: CALAGGPYDTDTQYF. The CDR3 coding sequence is TGTGCCTTAGCGGGAGGGCCGTACGACACAGATACGCAGTATTTT.

The chain couples TRBV28 to TRBJ2-7; TRBD1 agrees at 8 bases. Germline CDR1 MDHEN, CDR2 SYDVKM. CDR3 length equals 16 residues. V lost 0 bases and J lost 0; bases outside the gene matches: 4. CDR3 amino acids: CASSLWGQANSYEQYF. In DNA form, the CDR3 reads TGTGCCAGCAGTTTATGGGGACAGGCCAACTCCTACGAGCAGTACTTC. Combining the CDR3 with reference TRBV28 and TRBJ2-7 gives the whole variable domain DVKVTQSSRYLVKRTGEKVFLECVQDMDHENMFWYRQDPGLGLRLIYFSYDVKMKEKGDIPEGYSVSREKKERFSLILESASTNQTSMYLCASSLWGQANSYEQYFGPGTRLTVT.

This chain uses TRBV19 with TRBJ1-6; D is uncertain. The CDR3 totals 16 residues. Germline CDR1 is LNHDA and CDR2 is SQIVND (reference sequence). Trimming pared 4 bases from V and 11 bases from J, leaving 21 bases between. CDR3 amino acids: CASSSWQDSFGTPLHF. The CDR3 nucleotides read TGTGCCAGTAGTAGTTGGCAGGATTCTTTTGGGACACCCCTCCACTTT.

This rearrangement joins TRBV18 to TRBJ2-1, with D possibly matching TRBD1 (6 bases). Germline V gene sequence: CDR1 KGHSH, CDR2 LQKENI. There are 16 residues in the CDR3. The V end was cut by 6 bases, the J end by 0 bases, with 15 bases between. The CDR3 sequence: CASSLSRTASYNEQFF. DNA of the CDR3: TGTGCCAGCTCCTTATCCCGGACAGCCTCCTACAATGAGCAGTTCTTC.

The CDR3 sequence is CASSYNTAGSNEQFF. CDR3 bases: TGTGCCAGCAGTTATAACACCGCGGGAAGCAATGAGCAGTTCTTC. The chain is built from TRBV6-5 and TRBJ2-1; D is possibly TRBD2 (6 bases). V gave up 3 bases and J gave up 6 bases, with 15 bases separating them. This CDR3 has 15 amino acids. The V gene's germline CDR1 is MNHEY and CDR2 SVGAGI.

This sequence joins TRBV11-3 and TRBJ1-1, with D possibly matching TRBD1 (5 bases). The CDR3 spans 17 residues. Trimming removed 1 base at V and 2 bases at J, with 17 bases between. In germline, CDR1 is SGHNT, CDR2 YENEEA. CDR3 residues: CASSLAPARVSNTEAFF. The CDR3 coding sequence is TGTGCCAGCAGCTTAGCCCCGGCCAGGGTGTCCAACACTGAAGCTTTCTTT.

The rearrangement uses TRBV28 and TRBJ1-6; the D gene is possibly TRBD1 (5 bases). Germline CDR1 reads MDHEN; CDR2 reads SYDVKM. The CDR3 contains 15 residues. Trimming took off 5 bases at V and 9 bases at J, with 17 bases between the two ends. The CDR3 bases are TGTGCCAGCAGTCGGGAGGACACCTCCAGTTCACCCCTCCACTTT. Its translation is CASSREDTSSSPLHF.

The V and J genes are TRBV7-9 and TRBJ2-7; TRBD2 is a possible D gene (5 bases). The CDR3 is 15 residues long. Germline V gene lookup returns CDR1 SEHNR and CDR2 FQNEAQ (reference sequence). With 5 bases removed from V and 3 bases from J, the gap between germline ends came to 17 bases. CDR3 amino acids: CASSPTSGINYEQYF. The CDR3 coding sequence is TGTGCCAGCAGCCCTACTAGTGGCATAAACTACGAGCAGTACTTC.

This chain connects TRBV7-2 to TRBJ2-3, with D hard to call. The CDR3 length is 17 residues. Germline V gene data show CDR1 as SGHTA and CDR2 as FQGNSA. V was pared by 0 bases and J by 0 bases, with 13 bases between. The CDR3 DNA follows: TGTGCCAGCAGCTTAGCTTCGACAAGCACTAGCACAGATACGCAGTATTTT. Residues: CASSLASTSTSTDTQYF.

The chain uses TRBV19 and TRBJ1-2, with TRBD1 matching over 10 bases. The V gene end was trimmed by 5 bases and the J gene end by 4 bases; junction bases not matched to a gene: 7. Germline-derived CDR1 and CDR2 are LNHDA and SQIVND (reference sequence). This CDR3 is 15 amino acids long. The DNA for the CDR3 is TGTGCCAGTAGTGGACAGGGGGGGCAGATCTATGGCTACACCTTC. It yields the protein CASSGQGGQIYGYTF.

The chain recombines TRBV5-4 with TRBJ1-2; TRBD1 matches 9 bases. Germline CDR1 is SGHNT and CDR2 is YYREEE (reference sequence). CDR3 size: 13 residues. J gave up 7 bases and V 2 bases, and 3 bases lay outside the gene matches. CDR3: CASSLQGAGGYTF. In DNA form, the CDR3 reads TGTGCCAGCAGCTTACAGGGGGCTGGTGGCTACACCTTC. Full variable domain (remainder filled in from reference TRBV5-4 and TRBJ1-2): ETGVTQSPTHLIKTRGQQVTLRCSSQSGHNTVSWYQQALGQGPQFIFQYYREEENGRGNFPPRFSGLQFPNYSSELNVNALELDDSALYLCASSLQGAGGYTFGSGTRLTVV.

This sequence joins TRBV2 and TRBJ2-2; 14 bases align to TRBD2. V gave up 7 bases and J gave up 7 bases; unmatched junction bases: 2. Germline V gene sequence: CDR1 SNHLY, CDR2 FYNNEI. This CDR3 contains 14 residues. The CDR3 protein is CASTGTSGSGELFF. Here the CDR3 DNA reads TGTGCCAGCACCGGGACTAGCGGGAGCGGGGAGCTGTTTTTT. The entire variable domain, with the rest obtained from reference TRBV2 and TRBJ2-2, is as follows: EPEVTQTPSHQVTQMGQEVILRCVPISNHLYFYWYRQILGQKVEFLVSFYNNEISEKSEIFDDQFSVERPDGSNFTLKIRSTKLEDSAMYFCASTGTSGSGELFFGEGSRLTVL.

The chain employs TRBV16 and TRBJ1-6, with unresolved D. The CDR3 contains 15 residues. Germline CDR1 KGHSY, CDR2 FQNENV. Trimming took off 2 bases at V and 6 bases at J, with 11 bases between the two ends. CDR3 sequence reads: CASSQGWRFNSPLHF. In DNA form, the CDR3 reads TGTGCCAGCAGCCAAGGGTGGCGGTTTAATTCACCCCTCCACTTT.

This chain joins TRBV9 and TRBJ1-1; D gene uncertain. CDR1 is SGDLS and CDR2 is YYNGEE in the germline V gene. The CDR3 is 15 residues long. The ends were cut back, 4 bases at V and 1 base at J, with 14 bases in the middle. The CDR3 region is CASSPHYVGNTEAFF. CDR3 nucleotide sequence: TGTGCCAGCAGCCCCCATTATGTAGGGAACACTGAAGCTTTCTTT.

V and J are TRBV28 and TRBJ2-3, with 7 bases identical to TRBD1. After removal of 5 bases from V and 3 bases from J, the junction contained 5 bases not matched to a gene. The CDR3 extends over 14 amino acids. CDR1 is MDHEN, CDR2 SYDVKM, per germline. CDR3 nucleotide sequence: TGTGCCAGCAGTCCCGGGACAGTGACAGATACGCAGTATTTT. Its protein product is CASSPGTVTDTQYF.

The sample holds one count of this clone. The chain has TRBV7-6 and TRBJ1-6; 7 bases line up with TRBD1. This CDR3 is 16 amino acids long. V lost 2 bases, J lost 6 bases, and 7 bases stayed unmatched. Germline loops: CDR1 SGHVS, CDR2 FNYEAQ. CDR3 sequence reads: CASSLRLGQSNSPLHF. The CDR3 DNA follows: TGTGCCAGCAGCTTAAGGTTGGGACAGTCTAATTCACCCCTCCACTTT.

The chain is built from TRBV6-1 and TRBJ2-3; perhaps TRBD1 as D (7 bases). CDR1 MNHNS and CDR2 SASEGT come from the germline V gene. Between the trimmed V and J ends, which lost 3 bases and 4 bases, there was a span of 17 bases. There are 16 residues in the CDR3. The CDR3 protein is CASSDGGGGVADTQYF. CDR3 sequence (DNA): TGTGCCAGCAGTGATGGTGGAGGGGGCGTCGCAGATACGCAGTATTTT.

The V gene is TRBV7-2, the J gene TRBJ2-1; 9 bases map to TRBD1. The germline V gene encodes CDR1 SGHTA and CDR2 FQGNSA. The CDR3 is made up of 14 amino acids. V gave up 8 bases and J gave up 5 bases; unmatched junction bases: 7. As DNA, the CDR3 is TGTGCCAGCGAATCGGACAGGGGCAACAATGAGCAGTTCTTC. Its protein product is CASESDRGNNEQFF.

The J gene is TRBJ2-7, the V gene TRBV30; 7 bases agree with TRBD2. V shed 1 base and J 5 bases; nucleotides not matched to a gene: 5. The CDR3 sequence is 13 residues long. Per germline, CDR1 GTSNPN and CDR2 SVGIG (reference sequence). In DNA form, the CDR3 reads TGTGCCTGGAGTGGGGGAGGGCGGAACGAGCAGTACTTC. It specifies CAWSGGGRNEQYF.

This chain connects TRBV3-1 (or the pseudogene TRBV3-2) to TRBJ1-5, with 9 positions matching TRBD1. This CDR3 has 14 residues. Germline values: CDR1 LGHDT, CDR2 YNNKEL (reference sequence). With 6 bases clipped from V and 7 bases from J, the junction kept 7 bases outside the gene matches. The CDR3 DNA follows: TGTGCCAGCAGTTACAGGGGGCGAGAACAGCCCCAGCATTTT. This codes for CASSYRGREQPQHF.

The chain employs TRBV6-2 or TRBV6-3 and TRBJ1-1; 9 nucleotides agree with TRBD1. This CDR3 comprises 15 residues. Germline CDR1 MNHEY, CDR2 SVGEGT. V dropped 5 bases and J dropped 4; count of bases not matched to a gene: 8. CDR3 sequence (DNA): TGTGCCAGCAGTCACGCCGGACAGGGGCTCACTGAAGCTTTCTTT. Translated: CASSHAGQGLTEAFF.

The chain is built from TRBV4-2 and TRBJ1-5; 7 bases line up with TRBD1. The CDR3 extends over 16 amino acids. The J segment lost 3 bases and the V segment lost 0 bases, leaving 5 bases of the junction unmatched. CDR1 and CDR2 from the germline V gene are LGHNA and YNFKEQ. This CDR3 is CASSQDDRAVNQPQHF. The DNA of the CDR3 is TGTGCCAGCAGCCAAGATGACAGGGCAGTCAATCAGCCCCAGCATTTT.

The chain uses TRBV24-1 and TRBJ2-1; D is unresolved. V gave up 10 bases and J gave up 0 bases, with 6 bases separating them. Germline CDR1 KGHDR, CDR2 SFDVKD. This CDR3 has 12 amino acids. The CDR3 nucleotides read TGTGCCACGGTAAGCTCCTACAATGAGCAGTTCTTC. This codes for CATVSSYNEQFF.